This TCR beta chain was recorded in a study of beta chain features in type 1 diabetes. The wider study: Examined across all samples were some 99 million sorted cells. Study conclusions and caveats: TCRB CDR3s were moderately but significantly shorter in Type 1 diabetes patients in all four CD4+ subsets. Across patients, naive, central memory and Treg TCRB repertoires exhibited apparently greater similarity than was observed across healthy donors. Whether HLA type influences TCRB rearrangement remained unresolved here.

Populations obtained by sorting all exceeded 95% purity. In this sample, this clone turned up once. What it binds is not known. Trimming removed 6 bases from V and 4 bases from J, with 15 bases in between. CDR3 size: 14 residues. Germline assignment: CDR1 SGHDN and CDR2 FVKESK. The whole isolated RNA underwent reverse transcription, so sequencing captured expressed TCRB transcripts. The data were produced by immunoSEQ multiplex PCR, yet TCRdb's version contains in-frame clones alone and is incomplete. This table holds some 700,000 clones, around 15% found once. Sequenced: naive CD4+ T cells from blood. This sequence originates from a man aged 18 to 30 with type 1 diabetes. This chain uses TRBV14 with TRBJ1-2, with a tentative D call TRBD1 (6 bases). CDR3 protein: CASSRWTVPYGYTF. The CDR3, as DNA: TGTGCCAGCAGTCGATGGACAGTTCCCTATGGCTACACCTTC.